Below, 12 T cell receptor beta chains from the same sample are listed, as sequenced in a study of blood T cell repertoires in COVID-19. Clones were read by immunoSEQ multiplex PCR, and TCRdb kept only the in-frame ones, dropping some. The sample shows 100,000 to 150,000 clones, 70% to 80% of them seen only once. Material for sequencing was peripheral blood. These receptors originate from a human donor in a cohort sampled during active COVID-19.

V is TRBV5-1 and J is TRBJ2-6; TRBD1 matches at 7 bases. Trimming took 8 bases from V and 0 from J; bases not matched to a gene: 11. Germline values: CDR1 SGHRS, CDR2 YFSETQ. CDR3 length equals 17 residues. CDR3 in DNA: TGCGCCAGGTTCTTCAGGGGGATAGACTCTGGGGCCAACGTCCTGACTTTC. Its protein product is CARFFRGIDSGANVLTF. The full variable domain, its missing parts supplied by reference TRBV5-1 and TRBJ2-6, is KAGVTQTPRYLIKTRGQQVTLSCSPISGHRSVSWYQQTPGQGLQFLFEYFSETQRNKGNFPGRFSGRQFSNSRSEMNVSTLELGDSALYLCARFFRGIDSGANVLTFGAGSRLTVL.

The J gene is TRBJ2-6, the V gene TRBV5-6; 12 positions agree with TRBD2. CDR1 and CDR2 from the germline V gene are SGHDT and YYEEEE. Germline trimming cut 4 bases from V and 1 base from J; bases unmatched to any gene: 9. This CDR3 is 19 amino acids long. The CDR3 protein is CASSLDLAGGPSGANVLTF. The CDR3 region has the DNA TGTGCCAGCAGCCTCGACCTAGCGGGAGGGCCGTCTGGGGCCAACGTCCTGACTTTC.

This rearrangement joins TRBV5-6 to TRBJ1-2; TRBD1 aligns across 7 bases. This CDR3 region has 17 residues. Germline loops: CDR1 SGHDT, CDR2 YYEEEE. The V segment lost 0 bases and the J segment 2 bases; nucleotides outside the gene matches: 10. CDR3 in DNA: TGTGCCAGCAGCTTGGGAGGGGGCCGGTTCGCGAACTATGGCTACACCTTC. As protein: CASSLGGGRFANYGYTF.

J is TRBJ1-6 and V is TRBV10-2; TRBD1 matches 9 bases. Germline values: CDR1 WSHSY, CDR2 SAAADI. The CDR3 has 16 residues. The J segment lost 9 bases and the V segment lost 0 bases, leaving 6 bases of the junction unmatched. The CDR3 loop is CASSESSGTGSSPLHF. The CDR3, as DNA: TGCGCCAGCAGTGAGTCATCCGGGACAGGGAGTTCACCCCTCCACTTT.

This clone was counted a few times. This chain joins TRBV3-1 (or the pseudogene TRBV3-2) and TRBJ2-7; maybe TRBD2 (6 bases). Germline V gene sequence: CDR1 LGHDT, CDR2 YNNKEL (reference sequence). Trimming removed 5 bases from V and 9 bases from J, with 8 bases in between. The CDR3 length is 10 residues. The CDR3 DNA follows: TGTGCCAGCAGCGCCGGGGGGCAGTACTTC. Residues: CASSAGGQYF.

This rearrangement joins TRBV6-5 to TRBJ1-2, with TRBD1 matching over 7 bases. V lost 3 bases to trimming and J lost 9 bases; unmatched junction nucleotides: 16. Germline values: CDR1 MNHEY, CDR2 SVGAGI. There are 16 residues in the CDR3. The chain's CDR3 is CASSYRQSRGLGSYTF. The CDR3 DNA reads TGTGCCAGCAGTTATCGGCAATCGAGGGGGCTGGGGAGCTACACCTTC.

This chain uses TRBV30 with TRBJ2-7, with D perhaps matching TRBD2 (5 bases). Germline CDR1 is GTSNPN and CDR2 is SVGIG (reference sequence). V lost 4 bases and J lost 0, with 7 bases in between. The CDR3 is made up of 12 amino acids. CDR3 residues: CAWKGSSYEQYF. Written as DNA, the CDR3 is TGTGCCTGGAAAGGGAGCTCCTACGAGCAGTACTTC. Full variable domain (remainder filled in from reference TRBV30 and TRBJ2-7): SQTIHQWPATLVQPVGSPLSLECTVEGTSNPNLYWYRQAAGRGLQLLFYSVGIGQISSEVPQNLSASRPQDRQFILSSKKLLLSDSGFYLCAWKGSSYEQYFGPGTRLTVT.

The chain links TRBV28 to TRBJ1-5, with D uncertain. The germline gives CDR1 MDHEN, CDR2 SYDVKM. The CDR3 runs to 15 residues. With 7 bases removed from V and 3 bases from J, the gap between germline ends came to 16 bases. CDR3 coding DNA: TGTGCCAGCACCTCCCCTCCAGGATTCAATCAGCCCCAGCATTTT. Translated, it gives CASTSPPGFNQPQHF. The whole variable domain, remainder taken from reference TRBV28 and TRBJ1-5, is DVKVTQSSRYLVKRTGEKVFLECVQDMDHENMFWYRQDPGLGLRLIYFSYDVKMKEKGDIPEGYSVSREKKERFSLILESASTNQTSMYLCASTSPPGFNQPQHFGDGTRLSIL.

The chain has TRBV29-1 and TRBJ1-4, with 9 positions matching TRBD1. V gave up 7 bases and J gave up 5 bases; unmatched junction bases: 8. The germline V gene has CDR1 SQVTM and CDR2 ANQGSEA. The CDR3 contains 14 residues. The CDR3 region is CSARGQGENEKLFF. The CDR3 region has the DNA TGCAGCGCACGGGGACAGGGCGAAAATGAAAAACTGTTTTTT. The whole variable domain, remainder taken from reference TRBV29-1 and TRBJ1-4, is SAVISQKPSRDICQRGTSLTIQCQVDSQVTMMFWYRQQPGQSLTLIATANQGSEATYESGFVIDKFPISRPNLTFSTLTVSNMSPEDSSIYLCSARGQGENEKLFFGSGTQLSVL.

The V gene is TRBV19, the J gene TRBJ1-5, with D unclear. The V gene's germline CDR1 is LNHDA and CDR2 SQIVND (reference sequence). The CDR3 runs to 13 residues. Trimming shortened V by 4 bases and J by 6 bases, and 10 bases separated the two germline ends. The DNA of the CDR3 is TGTGCCAGTAGTACCCCCGGGGTTCAGCCCCAGCATTTT. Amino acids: CASSTPGVQPQHF.

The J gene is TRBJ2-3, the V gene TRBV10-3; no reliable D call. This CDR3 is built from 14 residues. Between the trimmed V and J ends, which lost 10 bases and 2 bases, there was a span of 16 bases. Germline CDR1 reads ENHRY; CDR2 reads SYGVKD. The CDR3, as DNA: TGTGCCACCGGGTTTAGGCCGGACACAGATACGCAGTATTTT. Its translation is CATGFRPDTDTQYF.

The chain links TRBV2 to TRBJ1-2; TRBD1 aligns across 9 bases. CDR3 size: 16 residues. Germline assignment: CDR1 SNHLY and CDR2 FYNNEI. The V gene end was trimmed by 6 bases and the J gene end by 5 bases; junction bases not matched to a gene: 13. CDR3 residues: CASSLKPAGQGYGYTF. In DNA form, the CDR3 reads TGTGCCAGCAGCCTTAAACCCGCGGGACAGGGTTATGGCTACACCTTC.